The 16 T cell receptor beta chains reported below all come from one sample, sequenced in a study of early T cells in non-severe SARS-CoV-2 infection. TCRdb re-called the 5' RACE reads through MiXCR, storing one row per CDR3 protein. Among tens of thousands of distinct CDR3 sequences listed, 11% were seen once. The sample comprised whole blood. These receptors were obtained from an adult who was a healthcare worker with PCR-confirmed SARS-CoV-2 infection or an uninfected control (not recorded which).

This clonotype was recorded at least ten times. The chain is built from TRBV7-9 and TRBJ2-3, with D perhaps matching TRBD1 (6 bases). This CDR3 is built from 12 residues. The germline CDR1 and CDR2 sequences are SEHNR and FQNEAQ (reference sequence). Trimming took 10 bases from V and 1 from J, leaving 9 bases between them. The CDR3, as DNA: TGTGCCACGAGACAGGGCACAGATACGCAGTATTTT. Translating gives CATRQGTDTQYF. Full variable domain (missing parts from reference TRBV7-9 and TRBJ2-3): DTGVSQNPRHKITKRGQNVTFRCDPISEHNRLYWYRQTLGQGPEFLTYFQNEAQLEKSRLLSDRFSAERPKGSFSTLEIQRTEQGDSAMYLCATRQGTDTQYFGPGTRLTVL.

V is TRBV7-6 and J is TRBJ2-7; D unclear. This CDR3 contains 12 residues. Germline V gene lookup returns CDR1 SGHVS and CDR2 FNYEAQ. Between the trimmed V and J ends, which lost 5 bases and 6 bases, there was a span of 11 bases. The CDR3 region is CASSHRVGEQYF. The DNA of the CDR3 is TGTGCCAGCAGCCATCGAGTGGGCGAGCAGTACTTC.

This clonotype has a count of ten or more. The chain's CDR3 is CASRGQGWEQFF. The CDR3 DNA reads as TGTGCCAGCAGAGGACAGGGTTGGGAGCAGTTCTTC. The chain combines TRBV3-1 with TRBJ2-1, with 8 bases aligning to TRBD1. This CDR3 spans 12 amino acids. CDR1 and CDR2 (germline): LGHDT, YNNKEL (reference sequence). J gave up 10 bases and V 6 bases, and 5 bases lay outside the gene matches.

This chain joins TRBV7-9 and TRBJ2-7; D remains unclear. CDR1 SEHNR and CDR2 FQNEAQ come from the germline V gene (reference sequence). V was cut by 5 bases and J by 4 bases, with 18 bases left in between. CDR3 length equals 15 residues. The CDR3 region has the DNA TGTGCCAGCAGCGCCCTGGAGAGACCCGGGTACGAGCAGTACTTC. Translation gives CASSALERPGYEQYF.

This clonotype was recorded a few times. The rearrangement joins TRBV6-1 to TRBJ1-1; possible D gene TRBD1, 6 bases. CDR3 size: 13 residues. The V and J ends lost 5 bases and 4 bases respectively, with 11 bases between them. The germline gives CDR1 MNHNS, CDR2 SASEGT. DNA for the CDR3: TGTGCCAGCAGTTTACAGGGATTCACTGAAGCTTTCTTT. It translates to CASSLQGFTEAFF.

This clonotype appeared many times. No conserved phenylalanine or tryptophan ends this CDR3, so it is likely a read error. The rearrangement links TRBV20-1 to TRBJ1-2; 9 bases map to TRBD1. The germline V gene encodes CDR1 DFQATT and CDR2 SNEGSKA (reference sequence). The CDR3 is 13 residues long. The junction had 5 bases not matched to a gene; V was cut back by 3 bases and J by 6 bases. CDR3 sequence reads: CSASWDREDGYTL. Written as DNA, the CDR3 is TGCAGTGCTAGTTGGGACAGGGAAGATGGCTACACCCTC.

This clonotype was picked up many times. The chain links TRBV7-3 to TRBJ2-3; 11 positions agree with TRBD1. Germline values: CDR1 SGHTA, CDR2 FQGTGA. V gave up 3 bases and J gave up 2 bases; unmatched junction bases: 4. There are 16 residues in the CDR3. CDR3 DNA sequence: TGTGCCAGCAGCTTGATCGGACAGGGGGCCACAGATACGCAGTATTTT. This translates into CASSLIGQGATDTQYF.

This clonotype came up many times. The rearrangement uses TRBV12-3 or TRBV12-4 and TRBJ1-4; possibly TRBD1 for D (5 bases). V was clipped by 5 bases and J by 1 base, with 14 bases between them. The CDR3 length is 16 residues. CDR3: CASSASRQLTNEKLFF. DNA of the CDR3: TGTGCCAGCAGTGCGAGTCGACAGCTAACTAATGAAAAACTGTTTTTT.

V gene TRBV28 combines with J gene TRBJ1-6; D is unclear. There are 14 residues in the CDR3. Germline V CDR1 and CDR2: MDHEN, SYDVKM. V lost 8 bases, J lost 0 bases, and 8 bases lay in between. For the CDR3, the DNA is TGTGCCAGCGGTGCGATCTCCTATAATTCACCCCTCCACTTT. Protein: CASGAISYNSPLHF.

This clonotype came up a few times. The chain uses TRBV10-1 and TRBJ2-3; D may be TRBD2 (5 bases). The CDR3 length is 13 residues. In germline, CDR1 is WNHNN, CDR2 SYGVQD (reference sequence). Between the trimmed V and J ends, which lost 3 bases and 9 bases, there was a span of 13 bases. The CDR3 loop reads CASSEESGITQYF. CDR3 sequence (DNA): TGCGCCAGCAGTGAAGAGAGCGGCATAACGCAGTATTTT.

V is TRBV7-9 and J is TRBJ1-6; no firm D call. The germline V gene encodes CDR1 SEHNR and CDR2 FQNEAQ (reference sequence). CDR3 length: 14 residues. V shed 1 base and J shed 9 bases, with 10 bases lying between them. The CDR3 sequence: CASSLGRVRSPLHF. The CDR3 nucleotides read TGTGCCAGCAGCTTAGGAAGGGTGCGTTCACCCCTCCACTTT.

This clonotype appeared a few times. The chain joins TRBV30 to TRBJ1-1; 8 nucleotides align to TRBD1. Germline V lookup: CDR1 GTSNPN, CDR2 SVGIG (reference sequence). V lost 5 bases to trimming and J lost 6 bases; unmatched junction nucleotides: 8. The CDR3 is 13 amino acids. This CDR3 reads CAWQGQDRAEAFF. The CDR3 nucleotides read TGTGCCTGGCAGGGACAGGACCGCGCTGAAGCTTTCTTT.

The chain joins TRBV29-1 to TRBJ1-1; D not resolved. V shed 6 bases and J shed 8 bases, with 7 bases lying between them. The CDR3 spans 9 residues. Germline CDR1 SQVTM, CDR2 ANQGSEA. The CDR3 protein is CSVDAEAFF. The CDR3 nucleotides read TGCAGCGTGGATGCGGAAGCTTTCTTT. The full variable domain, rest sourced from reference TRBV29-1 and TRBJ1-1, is SAVISQKPSRDICQRGTSLTIQCQVDSQVTMMFWYRQQPGQSLTLIATANQGSEATYESGFVIDKFPISRPNLTFSTLTVSNMSPEDSSIYLCSVDAEAFFGQGTRLTVV.

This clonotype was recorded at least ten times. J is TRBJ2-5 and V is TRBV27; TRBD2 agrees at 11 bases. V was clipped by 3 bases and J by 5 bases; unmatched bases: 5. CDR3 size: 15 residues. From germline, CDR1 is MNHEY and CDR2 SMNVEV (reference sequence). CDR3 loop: CASSFSSGGRETQYF. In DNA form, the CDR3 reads TGTGCCAGCAGTTTCTCTAGCGGGGGGAGGGAGACCCAGTACTTC.

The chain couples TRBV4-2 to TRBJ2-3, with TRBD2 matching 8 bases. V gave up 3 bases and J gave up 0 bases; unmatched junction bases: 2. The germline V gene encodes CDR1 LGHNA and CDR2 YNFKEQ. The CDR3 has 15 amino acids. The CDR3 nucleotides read TGTGCCAGCAGCCAGGCTAGCGGGAGCACAGATACGCAGTATTTT. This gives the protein CASSQASGSTDTQYF.

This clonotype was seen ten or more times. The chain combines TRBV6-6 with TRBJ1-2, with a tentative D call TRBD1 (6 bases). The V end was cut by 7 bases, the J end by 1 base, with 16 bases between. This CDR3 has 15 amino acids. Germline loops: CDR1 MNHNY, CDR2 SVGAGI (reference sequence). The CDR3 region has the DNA TGTGCCAGCAACCCCGCGGACAGATATAACTATGGCTACACCTTC. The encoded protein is CASNPADRYNYGYTF.